This is a list of T cell receptor beta chains from one sample in a study of response to subunit inactivated influenza vaccine. TCRdb processed the RT-PCR reads anew with MiXCR; each CDR3 protein has one entry. Of hundreds of thousands of distinct CDR3 sequences in the sample, 12% to 15% are singletons; the top ten hold about 7.4%. Sequenced here: PBMCs from blood, sampled less than 15 days before vaccination. These receptors all come from a man aged 45-60 years who received an inactivated influenza vaccine. Both conserved end residues are trimmed from each CDR3. Fields, in order: V gene, CDR3 protein.

>TRBV29-1
SVETGRAREQY
>TRBV4-1
ASSQEGSLYNEQF
>TRBV5-1
ASSLAGTGGLQPQH
>TRBV5-1
ASSGGVAPTHNEQF
>TRBV5-1
ASSSLNLGQGGYEQY
>TRBV27
ASSAQTGSNTGELF
>TRBV2
ASLAGGPGTQY
>TRBV7-2
ASSPAGPWGYT
>TRBV12-3/TRBV12-4
ASSLTGGYEQY
>TRBV4-3
ASSQAWGLAAREQY